The sample holds a few counts of the clone carrying this TCR beta chain. Its antigen is undetermined. CDR1 and CDR2 from the germline V gene are SGHVS and FNYEAQ. Trimming pared 3 bases from V and 0 bases from J, leaving 6 bases between. The CDR3 spans 13 residues. Random hexamers served to reverse transcribe roughly 0.5 to 1 ug RNA. Across 54 Vbeta and 13 Jbeta, TCR beta CDR3 was amplified with immunoSEQ multiplex PCR. TCRdb itself ran the immunoSEQ multiplex PCR reads through MiXCR, one entry per CDR3 protein. This sample carries about 180,000 distinct CDR3 sequences, around 96% of them seen once, and the ten largest clones take 0.15% to 0.2%. CD8+ and CD4+ T cells taken from blood had their TCR beta sequenced. Negative isolation was applied to CD8+ and CD4+ T cells, and FACS enrichment was applied to TEMRA cells. The sample belongs to a study of CD8 T cells in Susac syndrome. General observations from the study: In its TCR sequencing and HLA analysis, the study acknowledged that the number of individuals was relatively small.

Sequencing was performed on CD8+ T cells from PBMCs. The receptor was isolated from a human donor with multiple sclerosis. The V gene is TRBV7-6, the J gene TRBJ2-7; D gene ambiguous. The CDR3 loop reads CASSFPSSYEQYF. CDR3 sequence (DNA): TGTGCCAGCAGCTTCCCCTCCTCCTACGAGCAGTACTTC.